Reported below is one TCR beta chain. The antigen is unknown. Sequencing ends 3 residues short of the CDR3 end; the germline J gene provides the rest. The nonmyeloablative bone marrow transplants came from related graft donors, with transient mixed chimerism. The method was immunoSEQ multiplex PCR; TCRdb's version includes in-frame clones alone and lacks a portion of them. In total, the table holds some 25,000 clones. These data belong to a study of Tregs in tolerant kidney transplant recipients. Study-wide results and limits: Changing PCR primers prevented nucleotide comparison between some patients' samples.

From germline, CDR1 is SGHDN and CDR2 FVKESK. Trimming stripped 4 bases from V and 8 bases from J, with 18 bases between. The CDR3 runs to 16 residues. This chain connects TRBV14 to TRBJ1-6; D is unresolved. This sequence was found in a human patient who received a combined kidney and bone marrow transplant. The graft donor may have contributed some T cells. Sequencing was performed on CD4+ T cells from blood (PBMCs), taken 6 months after the transplant. CDR3 DNA (partial): TGTGCCAGCAGCCCCCAACCGGCACAGCTTTATTCACCC. Amino acid sequence: CASSPQPAQLYSP. From start to end, the CDR3 is CASSPQPAQLYSPLHF. The entire variable domain, with the rest obtained from reference TRBV14 and TRBJ1-6, is as follows: EAGVTQFPSHSVIEKGQTVTLRCDPISGHDNLYWYRRVMGKEIKFLLHFVKESKQDESGMPNNRFLAERTGGTYSTLKVQPAELEDSGVYFCASSPQPAQLYSPLHFGNGTRLTVT.